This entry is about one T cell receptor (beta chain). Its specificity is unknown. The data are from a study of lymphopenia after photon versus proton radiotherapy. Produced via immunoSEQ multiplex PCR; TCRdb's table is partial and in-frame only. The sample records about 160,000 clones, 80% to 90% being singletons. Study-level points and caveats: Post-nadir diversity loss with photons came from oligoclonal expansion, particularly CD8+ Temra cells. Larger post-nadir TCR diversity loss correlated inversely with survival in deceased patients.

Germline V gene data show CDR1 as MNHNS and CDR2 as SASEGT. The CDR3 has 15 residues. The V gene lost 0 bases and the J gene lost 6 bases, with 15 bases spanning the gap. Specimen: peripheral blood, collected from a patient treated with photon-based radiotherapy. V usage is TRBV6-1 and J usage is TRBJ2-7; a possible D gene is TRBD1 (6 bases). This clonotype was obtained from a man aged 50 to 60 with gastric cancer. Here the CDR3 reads CASSEASAGAGEQYF. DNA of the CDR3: TGTGCCAGCAGTGAAGCGTCGGCAGGGGCGGGCGAGCAGTACTTC.